This TCR beta chain was documented in a study of blood T cell repertoires in COVID-19. Germline V gives CDR1 GTSNPN, CDR2 SVGIG (reference sequence). The V segment lost 2 bases and the J segment 5 bases; nucleotides outside the gene matches: 6. CDR3 size: 14 residues. As originally analysed: Estimates of nucleated cell counts were drawn from the amplification of reference gene primers. Clones were read by immunoSEQ multiplex PCR, and TCRdb kept only the in-frame ones, dropping some. Clone size and the V and J calls come from that table; the DNA yielded D and trimming. The sample holds some 120,000 clones; more than 90% are singletons and the top ten take approximately 5%.

V is TRBV30 and J is TRBJ1-1; 9 nucleotides match TRBD1. The TCR sequence derives from a man aged 55-75 years with COVID-19, enrolled during active disease. The sequencing input was peripheral blood. CDR3 sequence: CAWSIGTGPTEAFF. The DNA of the CDR3 is TGTGCCTGGAGTATCGGGACAGGGCCAACTGAAGCTTTCTTT.